Sequencing of this T cell receptor beta chain was carried out in a study of blood T cell repertoires in COVID-19. Across the whole study: Acute and convalescent COVID-19 samples came from the United States, Italy and Spain. PBMCs, B-cell-depleted T cells, or T cells provided the cDNA or gDNA that made up the material.

TCRdb's table, derived via immunoSEQ multiplex PCR, lists solely in-frame clones and lacks some. The sample has about 190,000 clones; 70% to 80% are singletons. The germline V gene encodes CDR1 SGHRS and CDR2 YFSETQ. The CDR3 loop spans 15 amino acids. Trimming stripped 0 bases from V and 1 base from J, with 10 bases between. The TCR comes from a woman aged 45 to 65 with acute or convalescent COVID-19. Sequenced: peripheral blood. The chain employs TRBV5-1 and TRBJ1-2; no firm D call. CDR3 residues: CASSLDPGDNYGYTF. CDR3 nucleotide sequence: TGCGCCAGCAGCTTGGACCCGGGAGATAACTATGGCTACACCTTC.